These T cell receptor beta chains were read from a single sample in a study of prognosis after radiotherapy for stage I lung cancer. TCRdb called the multiplex PCR reads again in MiXCR, with one record for every CDR3 protein. The repertoire holds 10,000 to 15,000 distinct CDR3 sequences, with 50% to 65% as singletons. The specimen was PBMCs, collected before or after stereotactic body radiation therapy (not recorded which). These TCRs come from a donor over 45 with non-small cell lung cancer. CDR3s include the opening cysteine and the closing phenylalanine or tryptophan. The D gene is left open where the match is weak. For some rows the clone size is stated as once, few or many, or as a class when expanded; others skip it.

TRBJ2-7 medium-sized TRBV25-1 NA CASSHFRDGLYEQYF TGTGCCAGCAGCCACTTCCGGGACGGACTCTACGAGCAGTACTTC
TRBJ2-5 NA TRBV30 NA CAWSDVGETQYF TGTGCCTGGAGTGATGTGGGAGAGACCCAGTACTTC
TRBJ2-2 NA TRBV12-3/TRBV12-4 NA CASRPDWGPGTGELFF TGTGCCAGCAGACCCGACTGGGGCCCGGGGACCGGGGAGCTGTTTTTT
TRBJ1-1 medium-sized TRBV20-1 NA CSARDSTKPRTEAFF TGCAGTGCTAGAGATTCAACCAAACCGAGGACTGAAGCTTTCTTT
TRBJ2-3 NA TRBV28 TRBD2 CASSFWPSGSRVYTQYF TGTGCCAGCAGTTTCTGGCCTAGCGGGAGTCGTGTATATACGCAGTATTTT
TRBJ2-7 medium-sized TRBV7-9 NA CASSLGLGNDEQYF TGTGCCAGCAGCTTAGGTCTAGGGAATGACGAGCAGTACTTC
TRBJ2-7 medium-sized TRBV30 NA CAWSPYAGTYEQYF TGTGCCTGGAGCCCATATGCGGGTACCTACGAGCAGTACTTC
TRBJ1-2 few TRBV2 NA CASSTDRRNPDGYTF TGTGCCAGCAGCACTGACAGGAGAAATCCCGATGGCTACACCTTC
TRBJ2-7 once TRBV7-2 NA CASSLLPTPYEQYF TGTGCCAGCTCCCTTCTACCTACACCATACGAGCAGTACTTC
TRBJ1-2 NA TRBV19 TRBD1 CASSKTGYGYTF TGTGCCAGTAGCAAGACAGGGTATGGCTACACCTTC
TRBJ2-1 NA TRBV24-1 TRBD2 CATSDPGTSGRMYEQFF TGTGCCACCAGTGACCCTGGGACTAGCGGGAGAATGTATGAGCAGTTCTTC
TRBJ2-1 medium-sized TRBV6-1 NA CASSLFSEQFF TGTGCCAGCAGCCTCTTTTCTGAGCAGTTCTTC
TRBJ2-7 NA TRBV5-1 NA CASSRAVSYEQYF TGCGCCAGCAGTCGCGCCGTCTCCTACGAGCAGTACTTC
TRBJ1-1 many TRBV20-1 NA CSARRTALNTEAFF TGCAGTGCTAGGAGAACAGCTTTGAACACTGAAGCTTTCTTT
TRBJ2-5 many TRBV6-1 NA CASMTETQYF TGTGCCAGCATGACGGAGACCCAGTACTTC
TRBJ2-1 NA TRBV24-1 NA CATSDLQGATYNEQFF TGTGCCACCAGTGATTTGCAAGGGGCTACCTACAATGAGCAGTTCTTC
TRBJ2-7 few TRBV28 TRBD1 CASSLSGQSCEQYF TGCGCCAGCAGTTTATCGGGACAGTCCTGCGAGCAGTACTTC
TRBJ2-1 NA TRBV9 NA CASSVGVRRHGAF TGTGCCAGCAGCGTAGGGGTTAGACGCCATGGTGCCTTC
TRBJ1-6 NA TRBV11-3 NA CASSLQDNSPLHF TGTGCCAGCAGCTTACAGGATAATTCACCCCTCCACTTT
TRBJ2-3 medium-sized TRBV20-1 TRBD2 CSATGLAGGIYTQYF TGCAGTGCTACGGGACTAGCGGGAGGAATATATACGCAGTATTTT
TRBJ2-2 NA TRBV7-8 TRBD2 CASSGEGLAGVGGELFF TGTGCCAGCAGCGGAGAGGGACTAGCGGGAGTAGGTGGGGAGCTGTTTTTT
TRBJ2-3 many TRBV5-4 TRBD1 CASSLSPDRGRDTQYF TGTGCCAGCAGCTTGTCTCCGGACAGGGGGAGAGATACGCAGTATTTT
TRBJ2-1 NA TRBV7-9 TRBD1 CASIPSGQSYNEQFF TGTGCCAGCATCCCATCGGGACAGTCCTACAATGAGCAGTTCTTC
TRBJ2-7 NA TRBV6-1 TRBD2 CASRPGTSDSYEQYF TGTGCCAGCAGACCCGGGACTAGCGACTCCTACGAGCAGTACTTC
TRBJ1-6 few TRBV24-1 NA CATSDHGENSPLHF TGTGCCACCAGTGATCACGGGGAAAATTCACCCCTCCACTTT
TRBJ1-6 NA TRBV6-1 TRBD1 CASSAPQGGLGSPLHF TGTGCCAGCAGTGCCCCCCAGGGGGGTCTAGGGTCACCCCTCCACTTT
TRBJ2-1 NA TRBV28 TRBD2 CASSFGGPSGRGNEQFF TGTGCCAGCAGTTTTGGGGGCCCTAGCGGGAGGGGCAATGAGCAGTTCTTC
TRBJ2-3 NA TRBV6-4 TRBD2 CASSSLAGVTDTQYF TGTGCCAGCAGTTCCCTAGCGGGGGTCACAGATACGCAGTATTTT
TRBJ2-5 many TRBV7-9 TRBD2 CASSPWTRTNQETQYF TGTGCCAGCAGCCCCTGGACTAGGACAAACCAAGAGACCCAGTACTTC
TRBJ1-1 NA TRBV30 NA CAWSVLWGRETEAFF TGTGCCTGGAGTGTACTCTGGGGGCGGGAGACTGAAGCTTTCTTT
TRBJ1-1 medium-sized TRBV7-3 NA CASSLDSVNTEAFF TGTGCCAGCAGCTTGGACAGCGTGAACACTGAAGCTTTCTTT
TRBJ1-5 many TRBV12-3/TRBV12-4 NA CASSLGSNQPQHF TGTGCCAGCAGTTTGGGTAGCAATCAGCCCCAGCATTTT
TRBJ1-2 medium-sized TRBV24-1 NA CATSDTGRQGEGYGYTF TGTGCCACCAGTGACACTGGGCGGCAGGGAGAGGGCTATGGCTACACCTTC
TRBJ1-4 NA TRBV19 NA CASSLGQSNEKLFF TGTGCCAGTAGTCTCGGACAGTCAAATGAAAAACTGTTTTTT
TRBJ1-5 many TRBV7-9 NA CASSLGERPQPQHF TGTGCCAGCAGCTTAGGAGAGCGTCCCCAGCCCCAGCATTTT
TRBJ1-3 medium-sized TRBV9 NA CASSVGGISGNTIYF TGTGCCAGCAGCGTAGGGGGGATCTCTGGAAACACCATATATTTT
TRBJ1-1 many TRBV18 TRBD1 CASSPRLAVKLGQGMNTEAFF TGTGCCAGCTCACCACGGCTGGCTGTCAAGTTGGGACAGGGCATGAACACTGAAGCTTTCTTT
TRBJ1-1 medium-sized TRBV20-1 TRBD1 CSASAAGTGGRTEAFF TGCAGTGCTAGCGCTGCCGGGACAGGGGGAAGGACTGAAGCTTTCTTT
TRBJ1-6 NA TRBV30 NA CARQETGSPLHF TGTGCCCGACAGGAGACGGGCTCACCCCTCCACTTT
TRBJ2-5 NA TRBV24-1 TRBD2 CATSASGAQETQYF TGTGCCACCAGTGCTAGCGGGGCCCAAGAGACCCAGTACTTC
TRBJ2-2 once TRBV20-1 NA CSARDPGFPLTGELFF TGCAGTGCGAGAGACCCAGGTTTTCCCTTGACCGGGGAGCTGTTTTTT
TRBJ2-2 NA TRBV25-1 NA CAISWVRNANTGELFF TGTGCCATCAGTTGGGTTCGCAACGCGAACACCGGGGAGCTGTTTTTT
TRBJ2-7 medium-sized TRBV7-6 NA CASSHDSGYEQYF TGTGCCAGCAGCCACGATAGCGGCTACGAGCAGTACTTC
TRBJ2-7 NA TRBV6-9 NA CASSFDTTLCEHYF TGTGCCAGCAGTTTCGACACTACCCTCTGCGAGCATTACTTC
TRBJ2-7 many TRBV18 NA CASSPKREPTYEQYF TGTGCCAGCTCACCAAAGAGGGAACCCACCTACGAGCAGTACTTC
TRBJ2-3 many TRBV7-2 NA CASEPAGRTDTQYF TGTGCCAGCGAGCCAGCCGGGCGCACAGATACGCAGTATTTT
TRBJ2-1 NA TRBV20-1 TRBD2 CSARLAGIYNEQFF TGCAGTGCTCGACTAGCGGGAATCTACAATGAGCAGTTCTTC
TRBJ1-6 NA TRBV19 NA CASRGGSNNSPLHF TGTGCCAGTAGGGGTGGCTCCAATAATTCACCCCTCCACTTT
TRBJ2-3 medium-sized TRBV24-1 TRBD1 CATSDWGTGSTDTQYF TGTGCCACCAGTGATTGGGGGACAGGGAGCACAGATACGCAGTATTTT
TRBJ2-1 NA TRBV6-1 NA CASSALGRGSINEQFF TGTGCCAGCAGTGCTCTGGGGCGGGGCTCGATCAATGAGCAGTTCTTC
TRBJ2-5 many TRBV28 NA CASSPTSLETQYF TGTGCCAGCAGCCCAACTAGCTTAGAGACCCAGTACTTC
TRBJ2-7 NA TRBV6-1 NA CASSSWVSYEHYF TGTGCCAGCAGTAGCTGGGTCTCCTACGAGCATTACTTC
TRBJ2-1 medium-sized TRBV15 TRBD2 CATSRDRASGSYNEQFF TGTGCCACCAGCAGAGATCGTGCTAGCGGGAGTTACAATGAGCAGTTCTTC
TRBJ2-7 NA TRBV28 TRBD1 CASSLGRTGGYEQYF TGTGCCAGCAGCCTCGGGCGGACAGGGGGCTACGAGCAGTACTTC
TRBJ2-1 many TRBV29-1 NA CSVSGLAHNEQFF TGCAGCGTTTCAGGGCTAGCGCACAATGAGCAGTTCTTC